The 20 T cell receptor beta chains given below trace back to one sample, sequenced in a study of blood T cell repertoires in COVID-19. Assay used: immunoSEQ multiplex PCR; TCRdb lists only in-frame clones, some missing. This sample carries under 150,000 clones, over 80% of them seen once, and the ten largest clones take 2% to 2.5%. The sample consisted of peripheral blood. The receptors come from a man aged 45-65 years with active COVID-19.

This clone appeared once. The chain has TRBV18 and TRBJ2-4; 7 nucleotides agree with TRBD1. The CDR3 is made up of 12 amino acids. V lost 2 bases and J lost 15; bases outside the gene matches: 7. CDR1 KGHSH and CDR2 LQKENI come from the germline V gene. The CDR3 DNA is TGTGCCAGCTCACCAACCGACAGGGCCTTGTACTTC. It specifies CASSPTDRALYF. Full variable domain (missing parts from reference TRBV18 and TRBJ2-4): NAGVMQNPRHLVRRRGQEARLRCSPMKGHSHVYWYRQLPEEGLKFMVYLQKENIIDESGMPKERFSAEFPKEGPSILRIQQVVRGDSAAYFCASSPTDRALYFGAGTRLSVL.

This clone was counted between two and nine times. Written as DNA, the CDR3 is TGTGCCAGCAGTCCAGGGGGCGCGTTAACAGCTTTCTTT. Translating gives CASSPGGALTAFF. The J gene is TRBJ1-1, the V gene TRBV25-1; 8 nucleotides agree with TRBD1. The trim removed 5 bases at V and 10 bases at J, leaving 9 bases unmatched. This CDR3 spans 13 amino acids. The germline V gene has CDR1 MGHDK and CDR2 SYGVNS. Looking up the rest from reference TRBV25-1 and TRBJ1-1 gives the full variable domain: EADIYQTPRYLVIGTGKKITLECSQTMGHDKMYWYQQDPGMELHLIHYSYGVNSTEKGDLSSESTVSRIRTEHFPLTLESARPSHTSQYLCASSPGGALTAFFGQGTRLTVV.

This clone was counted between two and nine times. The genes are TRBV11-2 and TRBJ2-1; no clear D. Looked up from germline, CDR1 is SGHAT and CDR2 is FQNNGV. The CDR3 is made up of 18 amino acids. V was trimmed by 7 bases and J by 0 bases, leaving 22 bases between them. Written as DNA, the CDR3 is TGTGCCAGCACGACCCGTTTTATCGGGTCGAGCTCCTACAATGAGCAGTTCTTC. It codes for CASTTRFIGSSSYNEQFF.

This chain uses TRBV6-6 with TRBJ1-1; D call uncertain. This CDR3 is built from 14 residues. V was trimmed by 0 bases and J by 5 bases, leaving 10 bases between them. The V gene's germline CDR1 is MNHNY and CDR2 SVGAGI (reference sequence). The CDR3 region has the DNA TGTGCCAGCAGTTACTCAGAGATACGGACTGAAGCTTTCTTT. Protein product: CASSYSEIRTEAFF.

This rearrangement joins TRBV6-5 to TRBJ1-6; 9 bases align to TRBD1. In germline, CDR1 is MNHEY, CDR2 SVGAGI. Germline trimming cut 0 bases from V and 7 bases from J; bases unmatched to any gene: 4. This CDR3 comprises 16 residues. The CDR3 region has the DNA TGTGCCAGCAGTTACTCGAGGGGACAGGGAAATTCACCCCTCCACTTT. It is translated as CASSYSRGQGNSPLHF.

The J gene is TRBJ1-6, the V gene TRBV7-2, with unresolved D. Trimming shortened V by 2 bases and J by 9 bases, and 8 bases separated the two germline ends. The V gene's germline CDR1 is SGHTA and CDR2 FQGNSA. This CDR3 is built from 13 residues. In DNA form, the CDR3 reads TGTGCCAGCAGCTTAATGCGGGTTTCACCCCTCCACTTT. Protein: CASSLMRVSPLHF.

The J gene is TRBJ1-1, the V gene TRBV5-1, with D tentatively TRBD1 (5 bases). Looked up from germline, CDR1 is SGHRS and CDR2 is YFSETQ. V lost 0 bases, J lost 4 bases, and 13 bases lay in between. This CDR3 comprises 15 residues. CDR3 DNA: TGCGCCAGCAGCTTGGGTGGGGGGAGAGTCACTGAAGCTTTCTTT. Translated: CASSLGGGRVTEAFF.

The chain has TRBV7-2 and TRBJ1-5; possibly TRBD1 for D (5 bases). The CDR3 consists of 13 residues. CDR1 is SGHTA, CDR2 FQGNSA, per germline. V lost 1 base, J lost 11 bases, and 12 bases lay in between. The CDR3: CASSLGERGTQHF. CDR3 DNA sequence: TGTGCCAGCAGCTTAGGTGAACGGGGGACCCAGCATTTT.

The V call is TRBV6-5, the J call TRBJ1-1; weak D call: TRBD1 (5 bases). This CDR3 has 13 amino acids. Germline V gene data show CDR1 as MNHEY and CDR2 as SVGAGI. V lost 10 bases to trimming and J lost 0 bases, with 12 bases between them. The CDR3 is CATTPTVNTEAFF. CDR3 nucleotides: TGTGCCACGACACCGACAGTGAACACTGAAGCTTTCTTT.

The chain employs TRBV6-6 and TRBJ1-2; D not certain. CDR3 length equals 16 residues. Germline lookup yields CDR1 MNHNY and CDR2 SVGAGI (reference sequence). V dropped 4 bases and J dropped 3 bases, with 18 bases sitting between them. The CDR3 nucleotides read TGTGCCAGCAGTTCCCTCAGTCACCCTGAGGACTATGGCTACACCTTC. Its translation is CASSSLSHPEDYGYTF.

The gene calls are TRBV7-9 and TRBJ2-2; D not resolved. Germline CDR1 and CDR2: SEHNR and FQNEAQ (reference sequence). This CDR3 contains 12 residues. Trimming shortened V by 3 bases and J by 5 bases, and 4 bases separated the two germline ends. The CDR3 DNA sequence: TGTGCCAGCAGCTTGGAGACCGGGGAGCTGTTTTTT. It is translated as CASSLETGELFF. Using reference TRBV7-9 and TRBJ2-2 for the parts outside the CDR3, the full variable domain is DTGVSQNPRHKITKRGQNVTFRCDPISEHNRLYWYRQTLGQGPEFLTYFQNEAQLEKSRLLSDRFSAERPKGSFSTLEIQRTEQGDSAMYLCASSLETGELFFGEGSRLTVL.

The CDR3 region has the DNA TGTGCCAGCGCGGACAGGGACGGCAAAAACATTCAGTACTTC. It codes for CASADRDGKNIQYF. This sequence joins TRBV19 and TRBJ2-4; 8 bases match TRBD1. V dropped 9 bases and J dropped 3; count of bases not matched to a gene: 7. This CDR3 is 14 amino acids long. CDR1 is LNHDA, CDR2 SQIVND, per germline (reference sequence).

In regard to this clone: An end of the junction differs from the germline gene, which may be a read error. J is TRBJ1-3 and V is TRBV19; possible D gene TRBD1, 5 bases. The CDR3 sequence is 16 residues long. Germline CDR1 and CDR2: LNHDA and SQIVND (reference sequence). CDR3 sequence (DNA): TGTGCCAGTAGCCAGGGCAGTTTTTCAGCTGGAAACATCATATATTTT. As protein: CASSQGSFSAGNIIYF.

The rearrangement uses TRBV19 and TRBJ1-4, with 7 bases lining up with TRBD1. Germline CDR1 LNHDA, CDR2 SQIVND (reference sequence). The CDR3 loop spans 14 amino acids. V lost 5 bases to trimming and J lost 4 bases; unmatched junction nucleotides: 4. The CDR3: CASSDRAINEKLFF. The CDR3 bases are TGTGCCAGTAGTGACAGGGCCATTAATGAAAAACTGTTTTTT.

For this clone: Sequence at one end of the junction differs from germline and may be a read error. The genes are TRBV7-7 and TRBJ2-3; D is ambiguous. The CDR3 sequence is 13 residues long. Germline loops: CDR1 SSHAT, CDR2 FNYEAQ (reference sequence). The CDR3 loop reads CASSFDGLETQYF. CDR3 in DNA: TGTGCTAGCAGCTTCGACGGTTTGGAGACGCAGTATTTT.

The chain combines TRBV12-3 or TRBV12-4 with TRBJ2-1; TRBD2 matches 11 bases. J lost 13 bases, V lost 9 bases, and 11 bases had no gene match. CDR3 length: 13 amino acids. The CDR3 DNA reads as TGTGCCAGTGGGGTATCCCTAGCGGGGGGTCAGTTCTTC. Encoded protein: CASGVSLAGGQFF.

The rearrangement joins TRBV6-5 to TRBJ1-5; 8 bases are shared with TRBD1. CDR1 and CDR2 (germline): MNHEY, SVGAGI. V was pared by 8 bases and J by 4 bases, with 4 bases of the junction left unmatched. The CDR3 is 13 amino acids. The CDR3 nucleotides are TGTGCCAGCTCGGACAGGGAGAATCAGCCCCAGCATTTT. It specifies CASSDRENQPQHF.

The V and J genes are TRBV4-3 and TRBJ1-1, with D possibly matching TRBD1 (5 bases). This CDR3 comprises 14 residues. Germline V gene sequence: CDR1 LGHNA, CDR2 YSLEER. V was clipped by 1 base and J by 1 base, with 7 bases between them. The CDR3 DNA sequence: TGCGCCAGCAGCCAAGCACAGGCGAACACTGAAGCTTTCTTT. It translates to CASSQAQANTEAFF.

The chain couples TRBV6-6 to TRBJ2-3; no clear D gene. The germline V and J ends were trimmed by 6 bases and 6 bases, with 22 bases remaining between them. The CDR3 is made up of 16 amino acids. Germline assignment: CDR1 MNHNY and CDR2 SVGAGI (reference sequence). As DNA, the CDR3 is TGTGCCAGCAGGCGATCTATCAGAGAGGAGAATGATACGCAGTATTTT. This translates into CASRRSIREENDTQYF.

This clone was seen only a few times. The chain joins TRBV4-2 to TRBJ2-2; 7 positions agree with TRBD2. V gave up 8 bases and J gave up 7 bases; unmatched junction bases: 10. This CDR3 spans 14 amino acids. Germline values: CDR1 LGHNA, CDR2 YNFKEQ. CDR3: CASVDWGGSGELFF. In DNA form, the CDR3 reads TGTGCCAGCGTGGATTGGGGGGGAAGCGGGGAGCTGTTTTTT.